This T cell receptor beta chain is from a study of cytomegalovirus exposure and HLA in healthy donors. Study-wide points: In an earlier analysis, productive rearrangement rates for most beta V segments clustered near 87% or 30%. Judged likely to be a sequencing artifact was a cluster of highly shared sequence variants.

To note about this clone: Antigen: not known.

Germline values: CDR1 LNHDA, CDR2 SQIVND (reference sequence). The CDR3 has 13 residues. Trimming removed 7 bases from V and 0 bases from J, with 9 bases in between. 60 Vbeta and 13 Jbeta primers were used in PCR. Libraries were prepared by immunoSEQ multiplex PCR; TCRdb keeps only in-frame clonotypes and omits some of them. Found here are some 170,000 clones, more than 75% of them singletons; the top ten hold about 1.6%. This TCR came from a girl aged 5 to 17 in good health and CMV-seropositive. The sample taken for sequencing was PBMCs. The chain carries TRBV19 and TRBJ1-1; D gene uncertain. CDR3 amino acids: CASTRGLNTEAFF. The CDR3 nucleotides read TGTGCCAGTACTCGAGGTCTGAACACTGAAGCTTTCTTT.